The 5 T cell receptor beta chains below come from one sample, sequenced in a study of T cell changes during pregnancy in multiple sclerosis. Libraries were prepared by immunoSEQ multiplex PCR; TCRdb keeps only in-frame clonotypes and omits some of them. The sample gives tens of thousands of clones, 90% to 95% of which show up once; 6.5% to 8% is in the top ten. The material was CD8+ T cells from peripheral blood mononuclear cells, obtained in the third trimester of pregnancy. The receptors were sampled from a female donor with multiple sclerosis, enrolled in a pregnancy study.

The chain carries TRBV7-6 and TRBJ2-1; a possible D gene is TRBD1 (5 bases). V dropped 1 base and J dropped 0 bases, with 7 bases sitting between them. The CDR3 has 15 amino acids. Germline V gives CDR1 SGHVS, CDR2 FNYEAQ. The CDR3 bases are TGTGCCAGCAGCTTAGTGACAGTCTCCTACAATGAGCAGTTCTTC. Its protein product is CASSLVTVSYNEQFF.

J is TRBJ2-7 and V is TRBV7-6; 7 positions agree with TRBD2. CDR3 length equals 13 residues. V shed 3 bases and J 3 bases; nucleotides not matched to a gene: 2. Germline V gene data show CDR1 as SGHVS and CDR2 as FNYEAQ. CDR3 amino acids: CASSFGGGYEQYF. In DNA form, the CDR3 reads TGTGCCAGCAGCTTTGGGGGGGGCTACGAGCAGTACTTC.

About this clone itself: Germline is not matched at one junction end, which may reflect a read error. The rearrangement links TRBV9 to TRBJ2-3, with D maybe TRBD1 (6 bases). The CDR3 is 15 residues long. Germline V gene sequence: CDR1 SGDLS, CDR2 YYNGEE. CDR3 loop: CASSVEDSFTYTQYF. The CDR3 DNA reads TGTGCCAGCAGCGTAGAGGACAGTTTCACATATACGCAGTATTTT.

The chain carries TRBV7-6 and TRBJ1-4, with D perhaps TRBD1 (6 bases). V was shortened by 10 bases and J by 5 bases, with 14 bases between the two germline ends. Looked up from germline, CDR1 is SGHVS and CDR2 is FNYEAQ. The length of the CDR3 is 13 residues. CDR3 bases: TGTGCCACCCAGACAGGCGCCAATGAAAAACTGTTTTTT. Protein sequence: CATQTGANEKLFF.

The chain recombines TRBV27 with TRBJ2-1, with TRBD2 matching 8 bases. V lost 7 bases, J lost 8 bases, and 31 bases stayed unmatched. CDR1 and CDR2 from the germline V gene are MNHEY and SMNVEV (reference sequence). CDR3 length equals 21 residues. CDR3 region: CASTYYFQGSRGVEKVDEQFF. CDR3 coding DNA: TGTGCCAGCACCTATTATTTCCAGGGGTCGCGGGGGGTAGAAAAAGTGGATGAGCAGTTCTTC.